This entry features one T cell receptor beta chain sequence. Its antigen is not identified. This CDR3 has 14 residues. Losses at the gene ends were 6 bases for V and 3 bases for J; bases not matched to a gene: 6. The germline CDR1 and CDR2 sequences are SGHNT and YYREEE (reference sequence). This sample is part of a study of T cell responses to AZD1222 COVID-19 vaccine. Turning to the study itself: Analysis merged second doses at about 4 or about 12 weeks. Study-level findings and limits: Close to half of spike-specific TCRs reportedly recognize unmutated variant regions. Baseline seropositivity characterized only a handful of AZD1222 recipients.

Only in-frame clones appear in the TCRdb table, and some are missing; sequencing was by immunoSEQ multiplex PCR. The sample carries over 100,000 clones, roughly 90% recorded once. The clonotype originates from an adult in good health. This chain uses TRBV5-4 with TRBJ2-1, with TRBD1 matching over 7 bases. The sequencing here drew on peripheral blood, taken on day 0 of AZD1222 vaccination. CDR3 sequence: CASNPDRVYNEQFF. CDR3 bases: TGTGCCAGCAACCCCGACAGGGTCTACAATGAGCAGTTCTTC.